This T cell receptor beta chain was identified during a study of human T cells and chemical hapten exposure. From germline, CDR1 is DFQATT and CDR2 SNEGSKA (reference sequence). V lost 3 bases, J lost 0 bases, and 21 bases lay in between. The CDR3 extends over 17 amino acids. As for time point: patch test 3, about 24 weeks after DPC sensitization. Regarding treatment: therapeutic diphenylcyclopropenone sensitization with weekly scalp DPC. MiXCR, run by TCRdb on the RACE reads, gives a single entry per CDR3 protein. The table has about 97,000 distinct CDR3 sequences, roughly 27% seen once. V and J are TRBV20-1 and TRBJ2-7, with D tentatively TRBD2 (6 bases). The receptor was isolated from a man between 40 and 49 years old with alopecia areata. Some clones in this sample may be carry-over from other donors' samples. Sample: whole blood, taken in connection with sensitization to the hapten diphenylcyclopropenone (DPC). CDR3 nucleotide sequence: TGCAGTGCTAGCCTTAAGGGACTCCCGAAGACCTCCTACGAGCAGTACTTC. It encodes CSASLKGLPKTSYEQYF.